A selection of T cell receptor beta chains follows, all from one sample in a study of blood T cell repertoires in COVID-19. Clones were sequenced by immunoSEQ multiplex PCR, and TCRdb holds only the in-frame ones, with some missing. Here the sample spans 150,000 or so clones, around nine tenths being singletons. The specimen was peripheral blood. The receptors come from a human donor in a cohort sampled during active COVID-19. Both conserved end residues are part of each CDR3. Each record gives: V gene, J gene, D gene, clone size, CDR3 DNA, CDR3 protein. D genes are given only for firm matches. Clone size, where shown, is once, few, many, or a class for clones that have expanded.

TRBV5-4	TRBJ2-7	TRBD1	NA	TGTGCCAGCAGCTTACGGGACAGGGGGCCCTACGAGCAGTACTTC	CASSLRDRGPYEQYF
TRBV3-1/TRBV3-2	TRBJ2-7	TRBD2	few	TGTGCCAGCAGCCAAGTAGCGGGCCCCTACGAGCAGTACTTC	CASSQVAGPYEQYF
TRBV19	TRBJ2-3	TRBD2	NA	TGTGCCAGCTCGGGCGGGAGTGTCACAGATACGCAGTATTTT	CASSGGSVTDTQYF
TRBV20-1	TRBJ1-5	NA	NA	TGCAGTGCTAGTAGTTGGGTAGGGGAACAGCCCCAGCATTTT	CSASSWVGEQPQHF
TRBV15	TRBJ2-7	TRBD1	NA	TGTGCCACCAGCAGAGACAGGGACAGCTCCTACGAGCAGTACTTC	CATSRDRDSSYEQYF
TRBV18	TRBJ2-7	NA	few	TGTGCCAGCTCACCGGGGGGTGGCGCGGGCTACGAGCAGTACTTC	CASSPGGGAGYEQYF
TRBV3-1/TRBV3-2	TRBJ2-1	TRBD2	NA	TGTGCCAGCCTTCGACTAGCGGGAATATGGCAGTTCTTC	CASLRLAGIWQFF
TRBV30	TRBJ2-7	NA	few	TGTGCCTCGAGCCGGGGGGCCTCCTACGAGCAGTACTTC	CASSRGASYEQYF
TRBV6-5	TRBJ2-1	NA	NA	TGTGCCAGCAGTTACTCGACTGAGAATGAGCAGTTCTTC	CASSYSTENEQFF
TRBV4-1	TRBJ1-1	TRBD1	NA	TGCGCCAGCAGCCAAGATCTAGGTGTACAGGGGTGGGGTGTGGAAGCTTTCTTT	CASSQDLGVQGWGVEAFF
TRBV9	TRBJ2-2	TRBD1	few	TGTGCCAGCAGCGCCAGGGGGCTCTTTGGCACCGGGGAGCTGTTTTTT	CASSARGLFGTGELFF
TRBV5-1	TRBJ2-7	TRBD2	NA	TGCGCCAGCAGCTATGAAGCGGGAACTAGCTACGAGCAGTACTTC	CASSYEAGTSYEQYF
TRBV7-9	TRBJ2-1	NA	NA	TGTGCCAGCAGCTTAGTTCCAGCGCCCTACAATGAGCAGTTCTTC	CASSLVPAPYNEQFF
TRBV25-1	TRBJ1-6	NA	NA	TGTGCCAGCAGTTCCCAGGGGATTGGGTCACCCCTCCACTTT	CASSSQGIGSPLHF
TRBV2	TRBJ2-2	TRBD1	NA	TGTGCCAGCAGACTCGACAGGGGGGAAGCCGGGGAGCTGTTTTTT	CASRLDRGEAGELFF
TRBV27	TRBJ2-3	TRBD2	NA	TGTGCCAGCAGACTTAGCGGGAGGCGGGGTACAGATACGCAGTATTTT	CASRLSGRRGTDTQYF
TRBV3-1/TRBV3-2	TRBJ2-7	TRBD2	NA	TGTGCCAGCAGCCGGACTAGCGGGAGGGGCCACGAGCAGTACTTC	CASSRTSGRGHEQYF
TRBV5-1	TRBJ1-2	TRBD1	NA	TGCGCCAGCAGAGATGGTCGCGGACAGGCCACCTCGGGTTATGGCTACACCTTC	CASRDGRGQATSGYGYTF
TRBV7-6	TRBJ2-3	TRBD2	NA	TGTGCCAGCAGCTTAGAGGTCGGGGGGGCTAATATTGGGACCACAGATACGCAGTATTTT	CASSLEVGGANIGTTDTQYF
TRBV7-6	TRBJ1-2	NA	NA	TGTGCCAGCAGCTTAGGCGGGACTTTGGATGGCTACACCTTC	CASSLGGTLDGYTF
TRBV19	TRBJ1-5	NA	NA	TGTGCCAGTAGTATTGGGGACTCCTTTTTGGGTCTTAGCAATCAGCCCCAGCATTTT	CASSIGDSFLGLSNQPQHF
TRBV9	TRBJ2-7	TRBD1	once	TGTGCCAGCAGCGTTACAGGGGGGAGCGACGAGCAGTACTTC	CASSVTGGSDEQYF
TRBV9	TRBJ2-6	TRBD2	NA	TGTGCCAGCAGCCCCAGGACTAGCGGGGTTGGGGCCAACGTCCTGACTTTC	CASSPRTSGVGANVLTF
TRBV7-9	TRBJ2-7	TRBD2	NA	TGTGCCAGCAGCTTAGCTAGCGGGAGTGGGGGGCAGTACTTC	CASSLASGSGGQYF
TRBV25-1	TRBJ2-5	TRBD2	NA	TGTGCCAGCCTTCAAGCCGGGACTAGCGGGACGGGGACCCAGTACTTC	CASLQAGTSGTGTQYF
TRBV5-1	TRBJ1-3	NA	NA	TGCGCCAGCAGCTCGGGGACACCGGGAAACACCATATATTTT	CASSSGTPGNTIYF
TRBV2	TRBJ1-5	NA	NA	TGTGCCAGCAGGGACTCCAGCAATCAGCCCCAGCATTTT	CASRDSSNQPQHF
TRBV10-3	TRBJ2-5	TRBD2	NA	TGTGCCATCACCCCGGGACTAGACCAAGAGACCCAGTACTTC	CAITPGLDQETQYF
TRBV30	TRBJ2-1	TRBD2	NA	TGTGCCTGGAGTGGGATAGCGGGAGTGGTCGGCAATGAGCAGTTCTTC	CAWSGIAGVVGNEQFF
TRBV19	TRBJ2-7	NA	once	TGTGCCAGTAGTAAGCGCCTCGACGGGGCCTACGAGCAGTACTTC	CASSKRLDGAYEQYF
TRBV28	TRBJ1-3	TRBD1	NA	TGTGCCAGCAGTTTGACACAGGGGGCTGGAAACACCATATATTTT	CASSLTQGAGNTIYF
TRBV12-3/TRBV12-4	TRBJ1-1	NA	NA	TGTGCCAGCAGTTCGTCGGGGAACACTGAAGCTTTCTTT	CASSSSGNTEAFF
TRBV6-1	TRBJ1-2	NA	NA	TGTGCCAGCAGTGAAGCGGGGCGGGCGGGGGGCTACACCTTC	CASSEAGRAGGYTF
TRBV3-1/TRBV3-2	TRBJ2-7	TRBD1	NA	TGTGCCAGCAGCCAACTCGCCGGGACAGGAGCCTACGAGCAGTACTTC	CASSQLAGTGAYEQYF
TRBV7-2	TRBJ1-6	NA	NA	TGTGCCAGCAGCTCACGGGGAGGGGCGAATAATTCACCCCTCCACTTT	CASSSRGGANNSPLHF
TRBV7-3	TRBJ2-3	TRBD2	NA	TGTGCCAGCAGCGACCCCTCGGGGGGGAAGGTGGGAGATACGCAGTATTTT	CASSDPSGGKVGDTQYF
TRBV7-8	TRBJ2-7	TRBD2	NA	TGTGCCAGCAGCCCATGGACTAGCGGGATTGGAGAGCAGTACTTC	CASSPWTSGIGEQYF
TRBV5-6	TRBJ1-5	NA	NA	TGTGCCAGCAGCTTGGTGACGGGGGGCGCGGAACATTTT	CASSLVTGGAEHF
TRBV18	TRBJ2-1	NA	NA	TGTGCCAGCTCACGGGTAGTGGCAGCGTTGCACAATGAGCAGTTCTTC	CASSRVVAALHNEQFF
TRBV11-3	TRBJ2-1	NA	NA	TGTGCCAGCAGTTCTCAGGGGATGCCGGGCAATGAGCAGTTCTTC	CASSSQGMPGNEQFF
TRBV9	TRBJ2-2	NA	once	TGTGCCAGCAGCGGCCAGGCGAACACCGGGGAGCTGTTTTTT	CASSGQANTGELFF
TRBV6-5	TRBJ1-1	TRBD1	NA	TGTGCCAGCAGTTTCCTCTCACCAGGACAGGGCACTGAAGCTTTCTTT	CASSFLSPGQGTEAFF
TRBV6-1	TRBJ2-7	NA	once	TGTGCCAGCAGTGAAGCGGCAGGGCAGGGCGAGCAGTACTTC	CASSEAAGQGEQYF
TRBV5-4	TRBJ2-5	TRBD1	NA	TGTGCCAGCAAACTTTCCGACAGGGAAGAGACCCAGTACTTC	CASKLSDREETQYF
TRBV10-1	TRBJ1-2	NA	once	TGCGCCAGCGGGGGGGCCGCCGGGAGGTATGGCTACACCTTC	CASGGAAGRYGYTF
TRBV5-1	TRBJ2-7	TRBD1	few	TGCGCCAGCAGCTCGGGACAGAAGGAGTACGAGCAGTACTTC	CASSSGQKEYEQYF
TRBV9	TRBJ1-3	NA	NA	TGTGCCAGCAGCGTATCCTCCCCCTGGGCAGGGGATGGAAACACCATATATTTT	CASSVSSPWAGDGNTIYF
TRBV7-6	TRBJ1-1	TRBD1	NA	TGTGCCAGCAGCGAGATAGGGGGCTATAGGACTGAAGCTTTCTTT	CASSEIGGYRTEAFF
TRBV19	TRBJ2-1	NA	NA	TGTGCCAGTAGTACACCTCCGGTAGACAATGAGCAGTTCTTC	CASSTPPVDNEQFF
TRBV7-6	TRBJ1-4	NA	NA	TGTGCCAGCAGCTTAAACCAGGGTCAATTCGGTGAACTGTTTTTT	CASSLNQGQFGELFF
TRBV5-1	TRBJ2-5	TRBD2	once	TGCGCCAGCAGCTTGGCGGGGGGAGGGGAGACCCAGTACTTC	CASSLAGGGETQYF
TRBV11-3	TRBJ1-2	TRBD1	NA	TGTGCCAGCAGCTTAGCAGGGGGCTTTGGCTACACCTTC	CASSLAGGFGYTF
TRBV2	TRBJ1-5	NA	NA	TGTGCCAGCAGTCAGGGTCCGGGCAATCAGCCCCAGCATTTT	CASSQGPGNQPQHF